Given below is one T cell receptor (beta chain) in context. The data were obtained in a study of shared clonotypes between healthy human individuals. Produced via immunoSEQ multiplex PCR; TCRdb's table is partial and in-frame only. The sample carries approximately 440,000 clones, approximately 77% recorded once. V shed 7 bases and J shed 7 bases, with 17 bases lying between them. The CDR3 loop spans 13 amino acids. Germline V gene sequence: CDR1 SQVTM, CDR2 ANQGSEA. Study donors comprised healthy, HIV-negative adults devoid of recent acute infection or vaccination. This receptor was obtained from a middle-aged woman in good health. Some clones in this sample may be carry-over from other donors' samples. Sequencing input: PBMCs. The V call is TRBV29-1, the J call TRBJ1-5, with a weak D call TRBD1 (5 bases). CDR3 amino acids: CSAQGLAGQPQHF. For the CDR3, the DNA is TGCAGCGCCCAAGGGTTAGCAGGGCAGCCCCAGCATTTT.